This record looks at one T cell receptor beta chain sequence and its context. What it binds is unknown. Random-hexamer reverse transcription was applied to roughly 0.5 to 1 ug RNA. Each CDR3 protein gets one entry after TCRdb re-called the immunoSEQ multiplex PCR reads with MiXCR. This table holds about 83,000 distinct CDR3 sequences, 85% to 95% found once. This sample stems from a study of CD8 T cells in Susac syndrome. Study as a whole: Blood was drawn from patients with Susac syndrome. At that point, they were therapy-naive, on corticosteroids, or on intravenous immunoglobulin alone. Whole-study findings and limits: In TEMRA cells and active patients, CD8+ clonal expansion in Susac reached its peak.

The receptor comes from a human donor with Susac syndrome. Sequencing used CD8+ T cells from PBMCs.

CDR3 in amino acids: CASSVPMVGSTGELFF. The DNA of the CDR3 is TGTGCCAGCAGCGTACCAATGGTCGGGAGCACCGGGGAGCTGTTTTTT. The V call is TRBV9, the J call TRBJ2-2, with D maybe TRBD2 (6 bases). V was cut by 1 base and J by 4 bases, with 14 bases left in between. Per germline, CDR1 SGDLS and CDR2 YYNGEE. CDR3 length equals 16 residues.